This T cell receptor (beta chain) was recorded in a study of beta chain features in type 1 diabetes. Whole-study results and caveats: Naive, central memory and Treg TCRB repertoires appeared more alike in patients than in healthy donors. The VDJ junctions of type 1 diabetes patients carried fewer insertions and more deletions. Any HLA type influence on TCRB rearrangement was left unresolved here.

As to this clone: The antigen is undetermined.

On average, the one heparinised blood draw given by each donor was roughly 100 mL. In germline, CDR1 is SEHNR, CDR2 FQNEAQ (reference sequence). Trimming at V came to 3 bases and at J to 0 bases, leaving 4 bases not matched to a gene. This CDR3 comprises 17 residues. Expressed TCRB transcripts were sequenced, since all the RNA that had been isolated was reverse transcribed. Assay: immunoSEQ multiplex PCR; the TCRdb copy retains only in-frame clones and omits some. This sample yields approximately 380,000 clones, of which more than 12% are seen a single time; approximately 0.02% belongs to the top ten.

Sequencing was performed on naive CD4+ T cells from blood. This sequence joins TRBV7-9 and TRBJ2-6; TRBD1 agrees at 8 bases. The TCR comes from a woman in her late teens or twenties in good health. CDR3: CASSFPQGGSGANVLTF. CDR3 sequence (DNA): TGTGCCAGCAGCTTCCCACAGGGGGGCTCTGGGGCCAACGTCCTGACTTTC.